This T cell receptor beta chain was obtained from a study of T cell changes during pregnancy in multiple sclerosis. Per the germline V gene, CDR1 is PRHDT and CDR2 is FYEKMQ (reference sequence). CDR3 length equals 15 residues. V was clipped by 5 bases and J by 1 base, with 14 bases between them. Sequencing was performed with immunoSEQ multiplex PCR; in TCRdb, only in-frame clones are kept and a portion is missing. The table lists approximately 30,000 clones, 90% of them singletons, with roughly 4.7% in the top ten. This TCR derives from a female donor with multiple sclerosis, enrolled in a pregnancy study. The chain is built from TRBV13 and TRBJ1-1; tentatively, D is TRBD1 (5 bases). The sample was CD8+ T cells from peripheral blood mononuclear cells, taken after pregnancy. The CDR3 DNA sequence: TGTGCCAGCAGCCCTAGTAGGGGCCCGAACACTGAAGCTTTCTTT. Its translation is CASSPSRGPNTEAFF.